This is a list of T cell receptor beta chains from one sample in a study of shared clonotypes between healthy human individuals. Profiling relied on immunoSEQ multiplex PCR, and the TCRdb table lists in-frame clones only, not all of them. Here the sample spans roughly 1.5 million clones, 95% to 99% being singletons. What was sequenced was naive CD4+ T cells sorted from blood. All receptors come from a man aged 25-40 years in good health. The CDR3 runs from the conserved cysteine through the conserved F or W. Each record gives: J gene, clone size, D gene, V gene, CDR3 protein, CDR3 DNA. D genes are given only for firm matches. The listing skips clone size in some rows; elsewhere it reads once, few, many or a size class.

>TRBJ2-7|NA|TRBD2|TRBV27
CASSSYQAAGGGSSPYEQYF
TGTGCCAGCAGTTCATATCAGGCCGCGGGGGGGGGCAGTTCCCCCTACGAGCAGTACTTC
>TRBJ2-3|NA|NA|TRBV5-1
CASTSSTRLGTDTQYF
TGCGCCAGCACCTCCTCGACTAGGCTAGGGACAGATACGCAGTATTTT
>TRBJ2-5|NA|TRBD2|TRBV10-1
CASSRTSGYQETQYF
TGCGCCAGCAGTCGGACTAGCGGATACCAAGAGACCCAGTACTTC
>TRBJ2-1|few|NA|TRBV7-9
CASSLASLAYNEQFF
TGTGCCAGCAGCTTAGCTTCGCTAGCGTACAATGAGCAGTTCTTC
>TRBJ2-3|NA|TRBD2|TRBV19
CASQLAGGADTQYF
TGTGCCAGCCAACTAGCGGGAGGAGCAGATACGCAGTATTTT
>TRBJ2-3|NA|NA|TRBV11-2
CASSLTGVQDTQYF
TGTGCCAGCAGCCTAACGGGGGTGCAGGATACGCAGTATTTT
>TRBJ2-1|NA|NA|TRBV2
CASSIRQVSPYNEQFF
TGTGCCAGCAGCATTAGACAGGTGTCGCCCTACAATGAGCAGTTCTTC
>TRBJ2-2|NA|TRBD2|TRBV27
CASSLKALAGGPTGELFF
TGTGCCAGCAGTTTAAAAGCACTGGCGGGAGGCCCCACCGGGGAGCTGTTTTTT
>TRBJ2-5|NA|NA|TRBV18
CASSPPGPHQETQYF
TGTGCCAGCTCACCACCGGGCCCCCACCAAGAGACCCAGTACTTC
>TRBJ1-5|once|NA|TRBV4-3
CASSQEYDQPQHF
TGCGCCAGCAGCCAAGAGTACGATCAGCCCCAGCATTTT
>TRBJ1-4|NA|NA|TRBV30
CAWSGQLNEKLFF
TGTGCCTGGAGTGGACAGCTTAATGAAAAACTGTTTTTT
>TRBJ2-3|NA|TRBD2|TRBV10-1
CASILGLAGGIGQDTQYF
TGCGCCAGCATATTGGGACTAGCGGGAGGGATCGGTCAAGATACGCAGTATTTT
>TRBJ2-4|NA|TRBD1|TRBV25-1
CASSERRTGDKNIQYF
TGTGCCAGCAGTGAACGTCGGACAGGGGACAAAAACATTCAGTACTTC
>TRBJ2-7|NA|NA|TRBV4-2
CASSSQTVSYEQYF
TGTGCCAGCAGCTCCCAGACTGTTTCCTACGAGCAGTACTTC
>TRBJ2-1|NA|NA|TRBV7-8
CASSGVGPNEQFF
TGTGCCAGCAGCGGTGTAGGGCCCAATGAGCAGTTCTTC
>TRBJ2-1|NA|NA|TRBV11-3
CASSLDGHNEQFF
TGTGCCAGCAGCTTAGACGGACACAATGAGCAGTTCTTC
>TRBJ2-5|NA|NA|TRBV19
CASSIRVIGETQYF
TGTGCCAGTAGTATTCGGGTAATCGGGGAGACCCAGTACTTC
>TRBJ2-3|NA|NA|TRBV9
CASSSPTGLGTTDTQYF
TGTGCCAGCAGCTCTCCTACAGGGTTAGGGACCACAGATACGCAGTATTTT
>TRBJ2-1|NA|NA|TRBV5-4
CASSPPGGHPEQFF
TGTGCCAGCAGCCCTCCTGGGGGACACCCGGAGCAGTTCTTC
>TRBJ2-7|NA|TRBD2|TRBV5-3
CARSQTSGRGPYEQYF
TGTGCCAGAAGCCAGACTAGCGGGAGAGGCCCTTACGAGCAGTACTTC
>TRBJ2-7|NA|TRBD1|TRBV7-9
CASSFGRGLYEQYF
TGTGCCAGCAGCTTTGGCAGGGGGCTGTACGAGCAGTACTTC
>TRBJ2-1|NA|NA|TRBV9
CASSVGHLTRYNEQFF
TGTGCCAGCAGCGTAGGACACCTAACCAGATACAATGAGCAGTTCTTC
>TRBJ2-7|NA|NA|TRBV18
CASSPGYEQYF
TGTGCCAGCTCTCCGGGTTACGAGCAGTACTTC
>TRBJ1-1|once|NA|TRBV11-2
CASSLEGRANTEAFF
TGTGCCAGCAGCTTAGAAGGGCGAGCGAACACTGAAGCTTTCTTT
>TRBJ2-3|NA|NA|TRBV5-1
CASSARTTTDTQYF
TGCGCCAGCAGCGCCCGGACCACCACAGATACGCAGTATTTT
>TRBJ2-2|NA|NA|TRBV4-2
CASSQDQGVGELFF
TGTGCCAGCAGCCAAGATCAGGGTGTCGGGGAGCTGTTTTTT
>TRBJ2-5|NA|TRBD2|TRBV29-1
CSVDPSGRWETQYF
TGCAGCGTTGACCCCAGCGGGAGGTGGGAGACCCAGTACTTC
>TRBJ2-2|NA|NA|TRBV14
CASSQWGALAGELFF
TGTGCCAGCAGCCAATGGGGGGCGTTGGCCGGGGAGCTGTTTTTT
>TRBJ2-1|NA|NA|TRBV7-2
CASSLSASSYNEQFF
TGTGCCAGCAGCCTCAGCGCCAGCTCCTACAATGAGCAGTTCTTC
>TRBJ2-1|NA|NA|TRBV7-2
CASSLAGGTDFNEQFF
TGTGCCAGCAGCTTGGCGGGCGGGACTGACTTCAATGAGCAGTTCTTC
>TRBJ2-1|NA|TRBD2|TRBV11-2
CASSRTSGRNNEQFF
TGTGCCAGCAGCCGGACTAGCGGGAGAAACAATGAGCAGTTCTTC
>TRBJ1-5|NA|NA|TRBV5-8
CASTLWARSYQPQHF
TGTGCCAGCACCTTGTGGGCCCGAAGCTACCAGCCCCAGCATTTT
>TRBJ2-1|NA|TRBD2|TRBV5-1
CASSWTSSYNEQFF
TGCGCCAGCAGCTGGACTAGCTCCTACAATGAGCAGTTCTTC
>TRBJ1-2|NA|TRBD1|TRBV7-2
CASSSKPPGQGASGYTF
TGTGCCAGCAGCTCAAAACCGCCGGGACAGGGGGCCAGTGGCTACACCTTC
>TRBJ1-1|NA|NA|TRBV6-5
CASCRRNTEAFF
TGTGCCAGTTGCCGGCGGAACACTGAAGCTTTCTTT
>TRBJ1-5|NA|NA|TRBV7-8
CASSLAVGGANYQPQHF
TGTGCCAGCAGCTTAGCGGTCGGAGGGGCTAACTATCAGCCCCAGCATTTT
>TRBJ2-5|few|NA|TRBV2
CASSTQGSQYF
TGTGCCAGCAGTACTCAGGGATCCCAGTACTTC
>TRBJ2-2|NA|NA|TRBV9
CASSVAYRATGELFF
TGTGCCAGCAGCGTAGCATACAGGGCTACCGGGGAGCTGTTTTTT
>TRBJ2-5|NA|NA|TRBV13
CASSFGGLSETQYF
TGTGCCAGCAGCTTTGGCGGACTGTCGGAGACCCAGTACTTC
>TRBJ2-7|NA|NA|TRBV11-3
CASSPPESSEQYF
TGTGCCAGCAGCCCCCCGGAGAGTTCCGAGCAGTACTTC
>TRBJ2-5|NA|NA|TRBV5-1
CASSPNPGHGTSRETQYF
TGCGCCAGCAGCCCAAACCCGGGACATGGGACGTCGCGAGAGACCCAGTACTTC
>TRBJ1-5|NA|TRBD1|TRBV9
CASSAGRQGQPQHF
TGTGCCAGCAGCGCGGGCAGACAGGGACAGCCCCAGCATTTT
>TRBJ2-7|NA|TRBD1|TRBV28
CASSLSGQRQYF
TGTGCCAGCAGTTTATCGGGACAGAGACAGTACTTC
>TRBJ2-1|once|NA|TRBV5-4
CASSQDRNNEQFF
TGTGCCAGCAGCCAGGACAGAAACAATGAGCAGTTCTTC
>TRBJ1-1|NA|NA|TRBV5-6
CASSLGTRDNTEAFF
TGTGCCAGCAGCTTGGGGACGAGGGATAACACTGAAGCTTTCTTT
>TRBJ1-5|NA|NA|TRBV4-2
CASSQDPSSDPSNQPQHF
TGTGCCAGCAGCCAAGATCCATCAAGCGATCCTAGCAATCAGCCCCAGCATTTT
>TRBJ2-7|NA|TRBD1|TRBV18
CASSRDRGLYEQYF
TGTGCCAGCTCCCGGGACAGGGGTCTCTACGAGCAGTACTTC
>TRBJ2-3|NA|NA|TRBV28
CASTEVTDTQYF
TGTGCCAGCACCGAGGTTACAGATACGCAGTATTTT
>TRBJ2-2|NA|NA|TRBV7-9
CASSLKENTGELFF
TGTGCCAGCAGCTTAAAGGAAAACACCGGGGAGCTGTTTTTT
>TRBJ1-1|NA|NA|TRBV11-2
CASGHTENTEAFF
TGTGCCAGCGGACACACAGAGAACACTGAAGCTTTCTTT
>TRBJ1-2|NA|NA|TRBV4-2
CASSDIVGYYGYTF
TGTGCCAGCAGCGATATAGTGGGGTACTATGGCTACACCTTC
>TRBJ1-5|NA|NA|TRBV28
CASTYIFDQPQHF
TGTGCCAGCACCTATATTTTCGATCAGCCCCAGCATTTT
>TRBJ2-7|NA|TRBD1|TRBV5-6
CASSKTGGKLGEQYF
TGTGCCAGCAGCAAGACAGGGGGCAAATTAGGCGAGCAGTACTTC
>TRBJ2-1|NA|TRBD2|TRBV9
CASSYGLAGTANEQFF
TGTGCCAGCAGCTACGGACTAGCGGGGACCGCGAATGAGCAGTTCTTC